What follows are 22 T cell receptor beta chains derived from one specimen sequenced in a study of long-term antiretroviral therapy in people with HIV. The assay used was immunoSEQ (version v3.0), run at survey level. The table came from immunoSEQ multiplex PCR; TCRdb's copy has only in-frame clones and leaves some out. The sample contains about 15,000 clones, 85% to 90% of which appear only once. The sample here was unsorted PBMCs, taken approximately 2.3 years before starting antiretroviral therapy. The receptors were gathered from a woman in her thirties with HIV.

V is TRBV19 and J is TRBJ2-1, with D tentatively TRBD1 or TRBD2 (6 bases each). Looked up from germline, CDR1 is LNHDA and CDR2 is SQIVND (reference sequence). CDR3 length: 13 amino acids. V lost 8 bases to trimming and J lost 7 bases, with 15 bases between them. CDR3 nucleotide sequence: TGTGCCAGTCGAAAAGGGGGGCTAAATGAGCAGTTCTTC. The encoded protein is CASRKGGLNEQFF. The entire variable domain, with the rest obtained from reference TRBV19 and TRBJ2-1, is as follows: DGGITQSPKYLFRKEGQNVTLSCEQNLNHDAMYWYRQDPGQGLRLIYYSQIVNDFQKGDIAEGYSVSREKKESFPLTVTSAQKNPTAFYLCASRKGGLNEQFFGPGTRLTVL.

The J gene is TRBJ1-4, the V gene TRBV5-1, with D unclear. V shed 5 bases and J shed 4 bases, with 9 bases lying between them. CDR1 is SGHRS and CDR2 is YFSETQ in the germline V gene. The CDR3 extends over 13 amino acids. The CDR3 loop is CASSLNSNEKLFF. In nucleotides, the CDR3 is TGCGCCAGCAGTTTGAATAGTAATGAAAAACTGTTTTTT.

The chain recombines TRBV30 with TRBJ1-1; no firm D call. The CDR3 has 11 residues. CDR1 GTSNPN and CDR2 SVGIG come from the germline V gene (reference sequence). The ends were cut back, 5 bases at V and 11 bases at J, with 15 bases in the middle. In DNA, the CDR3 is TGTGCCTGGGCGGCTAAACGTCGCGCTTTCTTT. Protein product: CAWAAKRRAFF.

The chain links TRBV4-1 to TRBJ2-3, with TRBD1 identical over 9 bases. CDR1 is MGHRA and CDR2 is YSYEKL in the germline V gene. V gave up 6 bases and J gave up 3 bases; unmatched junction bases: 7. The CDR3 loop spans 15 amino acids. The CDR3 nucleotides read TGCGCCAGCAGTCGGGACAGGGTAAGAACAGATACGCAGTATTTT. Translation gives CASSRDRVRTDTQYF.

This chain joins TRBV6-5 and TRBJ2-7; tentatively, D is TRBD1 (5 bases). Germline V gives CDR1 MNHEY, CDR2 SVGAGI. This CDR3 is built from 14 residues. V dropped 0 bases and J dropped 4 bases, with 10 bases sitting between them. The CDR3 nucleotides read TGTGCCAGCAGTTACTCGTCACAGGTTTACGAGCAGTACTTC. It encodes CASSYSSQVYEQYF.

CDR3 in amino acids: CASSIGTGNYEQYF. CDR3 sequence (DNA): TGTGCCAGCAGCATCGGGACAGGGAACTACGAGCAGTACTTC. V usage is TRBV7-6 and J usage is TRBJ2-7; 9 nucleotides line up with TRBD1. V dropped 5 bases and J dropped 3; count of bases not matched to a gene: 5. This CDR3 spans 14 amino acids. Germline assignment: CDR1 SGHVS and CDR2 FNYEAQ.

The rearrangement links TRBV10-2 to TRBJ2-7; 10 bases align to TRBD1. The CDR3 runs 14 residues. Germline CDR1 WSHSY, CDR2 SAAADI. The junction had 9 bases not matched to a gene; V was cut back by 10 bases and J by 3 bases. The CDR3 spells CATQLGQGGYEQYF. In DNA, the CDR3 is TGCGCCACCCAGTTAGGACAGGGGGGCTACGAGCAGTACTTC.

V is TRBV7-9 and J is TRBJ2-3; tentatively, D is TRBD1 or TRBD2 (5 bases each). The CDR3 spans 16 residues. Trimming took off 0 bases at V and 6 bases at J, with 16 bases between the two ends. Germline-derived CDR1 and CDR2 are SEHNR and FQNEAQ (reference sequence). Here the CDR3 reads CASSLAKGVGTDTQYF. The CDR3, as DNA: TGTGCCAGCAGCTTAGCGAAGGGCGTGGGGACGGATACGCAGTATTTT.

This sequence joins TRBV7-9 and TRBJ2-3; 9 nucleotides match TRBD1. Germline lookup yields CDR1 SEHNR and CDR2 FQNEAQ (reference sequence). CDR3 length: 17 residues. Trimming took 1 base from V and 4 from J; bases not matched to a gene: 9. CDR3 sequence: CASSLGVSGQGSDTQYF. CDR3 in DNA: TGTGCCAGCAGCTTAGGGGTGTCGGGACAGGGCTCAGATACGCAGTATTTT.

The chain has TRBV18 and TRBJ1-2; 12 nucleotides match TRBD1. The germline V gene has CDR1 KGHSH and CDR2 LQKENI. The CDR3 consists of 14 residues. Trimming removed 8 bases from V and 2 bases from J; junction bases left unmatched: 3. The CDR3 bases are TGTGCCAGCCGGGACAGGGGGCGGAACTATGGCTACACCTTC. Amino acids: CASRDRGRNYGYTF.

CDR3: CASSPNTGVGYTF. As DNA, the CDR3 is TGTGCCAGCAGCCCGAATACAGGGGTTGGCTACACCTTC. The chain carries TRBV14 and TRBJ1-2, with 7 bases identical to TRBD1. With 4 bases clipped from V and 7 bases from J, the junction kept 6 bases outside the gene matches. CDR3 size: 13 residues. Germline V lookup: CDR1 SGHDN, CDR2 FVKESK.

The chain has TRBV6-4 and TRBJ1-2, with D uncertain. Germline values: CDR1 MRHNA, CDR2 SNTAGT. This CDR3 has 14 amino acids. V shed 2 bases and J shed 8 bases, with 15 bases lying between them. The CDR3 DNA reads as TGTGCCAGCAGTGACCCCGCATCCGGCGGCGGCTACACCTTC. Translating gives CASSDPASGGGYTF.

This chain joins TRBV4-3 and TRBJ1-2; 9 nucleotides line up with TRBD1. The CDR3 length is 16 residues. The germline gives CDR1 LGHNA, CDR2 YSLEER. The ends lost 0 bases at V and 8 bases at J; junction bases unmatched: 10. The CDR3 sequence: CASSQEITGGAGGYTF. The CDR3 coding sequence is TGCGCCAGCAGCCAAGAAATCACAGGGGGCGCGGGGGGCTACACCTTC.

V usage is TRBV7-2 and J usage is TRBJ2-5, with D possibly TRBD1 on 6 matching bases. From germline, CDR1 is SGHTA and CDR2 FQGNSA. This CDR3 contains 17 residues. The V gene lost 4 bases and the J gene lost 1 base, with 19 bases spanning the gap. As DNA, the CDR3 is TGTGCCAGCAGCTCGAATACAGGGAAAAGGGGCCAAGAGACCCAGTACTTC. Amino acid sequence: CASSSNTGKRGQETQYF.

V and J are TRBV7-2 and TRBJ2-3; TRBD2 matches 9 bases. There are 15 residues in the CDR3. Germline V gene lookup returns CDR1 SGHTA and CDR2 FQGNSA. The trim removed 5 bases at V and 2 bases at J, leaving 5 bases unmatched. The CDR3 loop is CASSLLAGYTDTQYF. DNA of the CDR3: TGTGCCAGCAGCCTTCTAGCGGGGTACACAGATACGCAGTATTTT. The full variable domain, in which reference TRBV7-2 and TRBJ2-3 provide the parts outside the CDR3, is GAGVSQSPSNKVTEKGKDVELRCDPISGHTALYWYRQSLGQGLEFLIYFQGNSAPDKSGLPSDRFSAERTGGSVSTLTIQRTQQEDSAVYLCASSLLAGYTDTQYFGPGTRLTVL.

The chain links TRBV7-2 to TRBJ1-3, with D unclear. The length of the CDR3 is 12 residues. Germline V gives CDR1 SGHTA, CDR2 FQGNSA. V lost 5 bases and J lost 2, with 4 bases in between. CDR3: CASSIPGNTIYF. In nucleotides, the CDR3 is TGTGCCAGCAGCATACCTGGAAACACCATATATTTT. The whole variable domain, filled in from reference TRBV7-2 and TRBJ1-3, reads GAGVSQSPSNKVTEKGKDVELRCDPISGHTALYWYRQSLGQGLEFLIYFQGNSAPDKSGLPSDRFSAERTGGSVSTLTIQRTQQEDSAVYLCASSIPGNTIYFGEGSWLTVV.

The chain uses TRBV19 and TRBJ2-1, with D perhaps matching TRBD2 (6 bases). The germline gives CDR1 LNHDA, CDR2 SQIVND (reference sequence). The CDR3 sequence is 14 residues long. V lost 3 bases, J lost 4 bases, and 10 bases lay in between. Written as DNA, the CDR3 is TGTGCCAGTAGTATCGGGCGGGGATACAATGAGCAGTTCTTC. It specifies CASSIGRGYNEQFF. Full variable domain (rest looked up from reference TRBV19 and TRBJ2-1): DGGITQSPKYLFRKEGQNVTLSCEQNLNHDAMYWYRQDPGQGLRLIYYSQIVNDFQKGDIAEGYSVSREKKESFPLTVTSAQKNPTAFYLCASSIGRGYNEQFFGPGTRLTVL.

This chain connects TRBV4-2 to TRBJ2-5; 9 positions match TRBD2. The germline V gene has CDR1 LGHNA and CDR2 YNFKEQ. The CDR3 is 15 residues long. V dropped 5 bases and J dropped 5; count of bases not matched to a gene: 9. Here the CDR3 reads CASSLAGGPWETQYF. Here the CDR3 DNA reads TGTGCCAGCAGCTTGGCGGGGGGGCCGTGGGAGACCCAGTACTTC.

The chain recombines TRBV15 with TRBJ1-1; 9 bases line up with TRBD1. This CDR3 spans 14 amino acids. V gave up 1 base and J gave up 5 bases; unmatched junction bases: 2. Germline CDR1 and CDR2: LNHNV and YYDKDF (reference sequence). The CDR3: CATSRGQGETEAFF. In DNA, the CDR3 is TGTGCCACCAGCAGAGGACAGGGGGAGACTGAAGCTTTCTTT.

This chain uses TRBV5-5 with TRBJ1-2; unclear D gene. The germline V gene has CDR1 SGHKS and CDR2 YYEKEE (reference sequence). This CDR3 comprises 16 residues. V was clipped by 0 bases and J by 1 base, with 13 bases between them. CDR3 nucleotide sequence: TGTGCCAGCAGCTTGGCGCCAGGCTACCTTAACTATGGCTACACCTTC. Its protein is CASSLAPGYLNYGYTF.

The chain employs TRBV5-1 and TRBJ2-3; no definite D call. The CDR3 spans 15 residues. The germline V gene encodes CDR1 SGHRS and CDR2 YFSETQ. Trimming removed 0 bases from V and 5 bases from J, with 13 bases in between. CDR3 residues: CASSLAQLAEDTQYF. In nucleotides, the CDR3 is TGCGCCAGCAGCTTGGCCCAGCTGGCGGAAGATACGCAGTATTTT.

This clone was detected once. DNA for the CDR3: TGCGCCAGCAGCCAAGTGGGGCCCTTTGACGGCTCCAACACCGGGGAGCTGTTTTTT. This codes for CASSQVGPFDGSNTGELFF. The rearrangement uses TRBV4-3 and TRBJ2-2; tentatively, D is TRBD1 (5 bases). The CDR3 has 19 amino acids. Germline assignment: CDR1 LGHNA and CDR2 YSLEER. V dropped 1 base and J dropped 2 bases, with 20 bases sitting between them.